This TCR beta chain comes out of a study of T cells in Graves' hyperthyroidism and ophthalmopathy. Amplified TCR beta CDR3 regions came from RNA transcripts. The HTBI set primed first-round TCR CDR3 RT-PCR. TCRdb re-derived calls from the multiplex PCR reads in MiXCR, one entry per CDR3 protein. The sample consists of 500,000 to 800,000 distinct CDR3 sequences, roughly 14% of them appearing once. This clonotype has just a few counts. Germline CDR1 and CDR2: MGHRA and YSYEKL. The V and J ends lost 3 bases and 1 base respectively, with 23 bases between them. The CDR3 contains 19 residues. The chain recombines TRBV4-1 with TRBJ2-3; D tentatively fits TRBD1 or TRBD2 (5 bases each). The sequenced sample consisted of blood. The TCR comes from a woman between 50 and 59 years old with Graves' ophthalmopathy. CDR3 region: CASSQGGAVTTTRTDTQYF. The CDR3 DNA sequence: TGCGCCAGCAGCCAGGGTGGGGCAGTGACTACTACCCGCACAGATACGCAGTATTTT.